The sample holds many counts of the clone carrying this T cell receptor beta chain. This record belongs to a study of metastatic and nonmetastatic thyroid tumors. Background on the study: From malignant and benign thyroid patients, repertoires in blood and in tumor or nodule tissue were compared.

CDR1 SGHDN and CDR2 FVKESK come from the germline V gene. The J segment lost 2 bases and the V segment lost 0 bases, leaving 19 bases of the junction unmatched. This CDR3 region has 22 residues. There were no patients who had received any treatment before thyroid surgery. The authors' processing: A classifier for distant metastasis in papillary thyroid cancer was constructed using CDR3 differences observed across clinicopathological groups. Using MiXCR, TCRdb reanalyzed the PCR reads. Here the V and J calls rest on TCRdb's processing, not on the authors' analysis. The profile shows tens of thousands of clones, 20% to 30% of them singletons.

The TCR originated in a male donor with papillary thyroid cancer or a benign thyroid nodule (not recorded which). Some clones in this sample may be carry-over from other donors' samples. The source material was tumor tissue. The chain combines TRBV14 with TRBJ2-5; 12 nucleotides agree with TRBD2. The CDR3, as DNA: TGTGCCAGCAGCCAAGACTCCCGCCCACCAGGGCTAGGACTAGCGGGGCAAGAGACCCAGTACTTC. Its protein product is CASSQDSRPPGLGLAGQETQYF.